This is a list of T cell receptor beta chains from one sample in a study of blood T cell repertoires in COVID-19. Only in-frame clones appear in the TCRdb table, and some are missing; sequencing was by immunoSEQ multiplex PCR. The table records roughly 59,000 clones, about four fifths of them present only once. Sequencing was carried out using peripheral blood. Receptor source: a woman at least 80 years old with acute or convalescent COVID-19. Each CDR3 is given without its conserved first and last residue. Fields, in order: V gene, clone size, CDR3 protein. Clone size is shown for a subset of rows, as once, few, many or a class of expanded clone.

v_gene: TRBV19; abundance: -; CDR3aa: ASTRGQNMPQH
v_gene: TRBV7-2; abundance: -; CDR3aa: ASSISTAASYEQY
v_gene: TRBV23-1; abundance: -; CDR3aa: ASSQPNTGTGERGAF
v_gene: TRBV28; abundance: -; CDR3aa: ASSFLQGGMTEAF
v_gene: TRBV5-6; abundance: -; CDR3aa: ASSLYYSGNTIY
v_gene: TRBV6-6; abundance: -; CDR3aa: ASRLHGGEAF
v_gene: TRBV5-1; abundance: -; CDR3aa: ASSLLDPTNTEAF
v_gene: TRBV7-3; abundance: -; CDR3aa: ASSLMGRGELY
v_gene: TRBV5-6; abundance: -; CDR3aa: ASSFTGNSYNEQF
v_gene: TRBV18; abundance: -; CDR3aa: ASSPLGGNEQF
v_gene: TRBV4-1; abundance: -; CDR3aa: ASSQSPSQPQH
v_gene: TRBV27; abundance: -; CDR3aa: ASSSSLRGSYNEQF
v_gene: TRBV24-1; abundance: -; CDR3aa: ATFDRDKNTEAF
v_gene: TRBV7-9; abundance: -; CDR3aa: ASSWVPGGFEQY
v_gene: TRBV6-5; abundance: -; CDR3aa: ASSYGELQETQY
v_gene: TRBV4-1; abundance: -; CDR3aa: ASSPRDRDFAPLH
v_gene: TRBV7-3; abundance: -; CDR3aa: ASGRGVNTEAF
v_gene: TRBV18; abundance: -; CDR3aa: ASSPRGEGQPQH
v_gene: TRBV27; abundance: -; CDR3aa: ASSFSPVGTSGSNEQF
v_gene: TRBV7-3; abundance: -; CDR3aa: ASRQQPGVSSYNEQF
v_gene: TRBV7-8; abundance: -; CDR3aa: ASSSPGTGSPLH
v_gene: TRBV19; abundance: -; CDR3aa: ASSNPSGGAADTQY
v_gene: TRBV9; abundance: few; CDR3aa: ASSPAVGDSRADTQY
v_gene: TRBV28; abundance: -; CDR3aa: ASSPGTGDGYT
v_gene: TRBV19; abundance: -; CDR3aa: ASSGRGNDYGYT
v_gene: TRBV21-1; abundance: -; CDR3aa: ASSKVPIRHEQY
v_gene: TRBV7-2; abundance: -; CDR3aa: ASSLEQGFGYT
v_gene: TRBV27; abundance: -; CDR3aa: ASRLQGGGTEAF
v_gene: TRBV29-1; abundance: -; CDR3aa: SVKAGVDTQY
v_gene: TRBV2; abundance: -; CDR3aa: ASSEANRKYQETQY
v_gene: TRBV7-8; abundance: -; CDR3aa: ASSKSRDPLREGYT
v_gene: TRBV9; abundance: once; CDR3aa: ASSAFGLADSS
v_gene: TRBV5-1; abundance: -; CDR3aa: ASSPGLVGTDTQY
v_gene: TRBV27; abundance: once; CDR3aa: ASRGGGQRSYNEQF
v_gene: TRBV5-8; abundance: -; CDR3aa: ASSVGTSRKTAYEQY